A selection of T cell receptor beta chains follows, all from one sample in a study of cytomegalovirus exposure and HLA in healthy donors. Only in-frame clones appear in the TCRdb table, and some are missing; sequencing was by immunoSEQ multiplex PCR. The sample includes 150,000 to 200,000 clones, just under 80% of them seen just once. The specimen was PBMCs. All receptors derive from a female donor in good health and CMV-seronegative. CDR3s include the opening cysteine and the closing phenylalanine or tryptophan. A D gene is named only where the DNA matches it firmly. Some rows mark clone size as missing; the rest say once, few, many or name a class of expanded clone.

cdr3_aa: CASSVEGGGTSTDTQYF; cdr3_nt: TGTGCCAGCAGCGTAGAAGGCGGGGGGACAAGCACAGATACGCAGTATTTT; v_call: TRBV9; j_call: TRBJ2-3; clone_size: -; d_call: TRBD2; cdr3_length: 17
cdr3_aa: CASSLALDGYTF; cdr3_nt: TGCGCCAGCAGCTTGGCCCTTGATGGCTACACCTTC; v_call: TRBV5-1; j_call: TRBJ1-2; clone_size: -; d_call: -; cdr3_length: 12
cdr3_aa: CASSNGLAGSRDEQFF; cdr3_nt: TGTGCCAGCAGTAACGGACTAGCGGGGAGTAGGGATGAGCAGTTCTTC; v_call: TRBV2; j_call: TRBJ2-1; clone_size: -; d_call: TRBD2; cdr3_length: 16
cdr3_aa: CASSVGTGDYEQYF; cdr3_nt: TGTGCCAGCAGCGTTGGGACAGGGGACTACGAGCAGTACTTC; v_call: TRBV9; j_call: TRBJ2-7; clone_size: -; d_call: TRBD1; cdr3_length: 14
cdr3_aa: CASSVEEGWGEKLFF; cdr3_nt: TGTGCCAGCAGCGTAGAGGAGGGGTGGGGTGAAAAACTGTTTTTT; v_call: TRBV9; j_call: TRBJ1-4; clone_size: -; d_call: -; cdr3_length: 15
cdr3_aa: CASSLVDRTQYF; cdr3_nt: TGTGCCAGCAGCTTAGTGGACAGGACCCAGTACTTC; v_call: TRBV7-8; j_call: TRBJ2-5; clone_size: -; d_call: -; cdr3_length: 12
cdr3_aa: CAIIRDSEAFF; cdr3_nt: TGTGCCATTATCCGGGACAGTGAAGCTTTCTTT; v_call: TRBV6-5; j_call: TRBJ1-1; clone_size: -; d_call: TRBD1; cdr3_length: 11
cdr3_aa: CASSPRGGGYYGYTF; cdr3_nt: TGTGCCAGCAGCCCCCGTGGGGGAGGGTACTATGGCTACACCTTC; v_call: TRBV6-5; j_call: TRBJ1-2; clone_size: -; d_call: -; cdr3_length: 15
cdr3_aa: CASSVLGANTGELFF; cdr3_nt: TGTGCCAGCAGCGTCTTAGGGGCGAACACCGGGGAGCTGTTTTTT; v_call: TRBV9; j_call: TRBJ2-2; clone_size: -; d_call: -; cdr3_length: 15
cdr3_aa: CASSPPGGPSGGNTIYF; cdr3_nt: TGTGCCAGCAGCCCCCCAGGTGGACCTTCGGGGGGAAACACCATATATTTT; v_call: TRBV5-6; j_call: TRBJ1-3; clone_size: -; d_call: -; cdr3_length: 17
cdr3_aa: CASSRDLGATYEQYF; cdr3_nt: TGCGCCAGCAGCCGAGACCTCGGAGCTACCTACGAGCAGTACTTC; v_call: TRBV4-1; j_call: TRBJ2-7; clone_size: once; d_call: -; cdr3_length: 15
cdr3_aa: CASSPRRSRGETQYF; cdr3_nt: TGTGCCAGCAGCCCCCGGCGGAGCCGGGGGGAGACCCAGTACTTC; v_call: TRBV7-2; j_call: TRBJ2-5; clone_size: -; d_call: -; cdr3_length: 15
cdr3_aa: CASRQGIYEQYF; cdr3_nt: TGTGCCAGCCGACAGGGGATTTACGAGCAGTACTTC; v_call: TRBV6-5; j_call: TRBJ2-7; clone_size: -; d_call: TRBD1; cdr3_length: 12
cdr3_aa: CASSSSGTSGLPGQYF; cdr3_nt: TGTGCCAGCAGTTCCTCCGGGACTAGCGGCCTACCCGGGCAGTACTTC; v_call: TRBV28; j_call: TRBJ2-7; clone_size: -; d_call: TRBD2; cdr3_length: 16
cdr3_aa: CASSADLTPYNEQFF; cdr3_nt: TGTGCCAGCAGCGCTGACTTAACGCCCTACAATGAGCAGTTCTTC; v_call: TRBV9; j_call: TRBJ2-1; clone_size: once; d_call: -; cdr3_length: 15
cdr3_aa: CASSQGGENEQFF; cdr3_nt: TGTGCCAGCAGTCAGGGGGGAGAAAATGAGCAGTTCTTC; v_call: TRBV27; j_call: TRBJ2-1; clone_size: -; d_call: -; cdr3_length: 13
cdr3_aa: CASSLYRSIGGELFF; cdr3_nt: TGTGCCAGCAGCTTATATCGTAGTATCGGCGGGGAGCTGTTTTTT; v_call: TRBV7-2; j_call: TRBJ2-2; clone_size: -; d_call: -; cdr3_length: 15
cdr3_aa: CASSLDRGDQPQHF; cdr3_nt: TGCGCCAGCAGCTTGGACAGGGGTGATCAGCCCCAGCATTTT; v_call: TRBV5-1; j_call: TRBJ1-5; clone_size: -; d_call: TRBD1; cdr3_length: 14
cdr3_aa: CASSVRDRPYEQYF; cdr3_nt: TGTGCCAGCAGCGTCCGGGACAGACCCTACGAGCAGTACTTC; v_call: TRBV9; j_call: TRBJ2-7; clone_size: -; d_call: TRBD1; cdr3_length: 14
cdr3_aa: CASSLTADSYGYTF; cdr3_nt: TGTGCCAGCAGTCTGACGGCAGACAGTTATGGCTACACCTTC; v_call: TRBV28; j_call: TRBJ1-2; clone_size: -; d_call: -; cdr3_length: 14
cdr3_aa: CASSLGTGDYGYTF; cdr3_nt: TGCGCCAGCAGCTTGGGAACAGGGGACTATGGCTACACCTTC; v_call: TRBV5-1; j_call: TRBJ1-2; clone_size: once; d_call: TRBD1; cdr3_length: 14
cdr3_aa: CASTKGQGATNEKLFF; cdr3_nt: TGCGCCAGCACCAAGGGACAGGGCGCAACTAATGAAAAACTGTTTTTT; v_call: TRBV5-1; j_call: TRBJ1-4; clone_size: -; d_call: TRBD1; cdr3_length: 16
cdr3_aa: CASSQGLVGYTF; cdr3_nt: TGTGCCAGCAGTCAGGGCTTGGTCGGCTACACCTTC; v_call: TRBV6-5; j_call: TRBJ1-2; clone_size: -; d_call: -; cdr3_length: 12
cdr3_aa: CASSRSGTGALGATEAFF; cdr3_nt: TGTGCCAGCAGCCGCTCCGGGACAGGGGCCCTCGGGGCCACTGAAGCTTTCTTT; v_call: TRBV5-4; j_call: TRBJ1-1; clone_size: -; d_call: TRBD1; cdr3_length: 18
cdr3_aa: CASSLQGGSTEAFF; cdr3_nt: TGCGCCAGCAGCTTACAGGGTGGGAGCACTGAAGCTTTCTTT; v_call: TRBV5-1; j_call: TRBJ1-1; clone_size: -; d_call: -; cdr3_length: 14
cdr3_aa: CASTPSGGNTEAFF; cdr3_nt: TGTGCCAGCACCCCCTCAGGGGGGAACACTGAAGCTTTCTTT; v_call: TRBV6-1; j_call: TRBJ1-1; clone_size: -; d_call: TRBD1; cdr3_length: 14
cdr3_aa: CASSPRTGYSWLNEKLFF; cdr3_nt: TGTGCCAGCAGTCCACGGACAGGGTACTCATGGCTGAATGAAAAACTGTTTTTT; v_call: TRBV28; j_call: TRBJ1-4; clone_size: -; d_call: TRBD1; cdr3_length: 18
cdr3_aa: CASSFEATLTGELFF; cdr3_nt: TGTGCCAGCAGCTTTGAGGCCACCCTCACCGGGGAGCTGTTTTTT; v_call: TRBV11-3; j_call: TRBJ2-2; clone_size: -; d_call: -; cdr3_length: 15
cdr3_aa: CASSYSPGHYGYTF; cdr3_nt: TGTGCCAGCAGTTACTCCCCAGGGCACTATGGCTACACCTTC; v_call: TRBV6-5; j_call: TRBJ1-2; clone_size: -; d_call: -; cdr3_length: 14
cdr3_aa: CASMRTGLAAYNEQFF; cdr3_nt: TGTGCCAGCATGAGGACGGGTCTAGCGGCCTACAATGAGCAGTTCTTC; v_call: TRBV27; j_call: TRBJ2-1; clone_size: few; d_call: TRBD2; cdr3_length: 16
cdr3_aa: CASSPSGIEQYF; cdr3_nt: TGTGCCAGCAGCCCCTCCGGTATTGAGCAGTACTTC; v_call: TRBV14; j_call: TRBJ2-7; clone_size: -; d_call: -; cdr3_length: 12
cdr3_aa: CAISLGTGGGEQYF; cdr3_nt: TGTGCCATCAGTCTCGGGACAGGGGGCGGGGAGCAGTACTTC; v_call: TRBV10-3; j_call: TRBJ2-7; clone_size: -; d_call: TRBD1; cdr3_length: 14
cdr3_aa: CASSQVLASGTDTQYF; cdr3_nt: TGTGCCAGCAGCCAAGTACTGGCTAGCGGCACAGATACGCAGTATTTT; v_call: TRBV14; j_call: TRBJ2-3; clone_size: -; d_call: -; cdr3_length: 16
cdr3_aa: CSVEGQEVEQYF; cdr3_nt: TGCAGCGTTGAAGGACAGGAAGTCGAGCAGTACTTC; v_call: TRBV29-1; j_call: TRBJ2-7; clone_size: once; d_call: -; cdr3_length: 12
cdr3_aa: CASSLGELAGGSETQYF; cdr3_nt: TGCGCCAGCAGCTTGGGGGAACTAGCGGGAGGTTCGGAGACCCAGTACTTC; v_call: TRBV5-1; j_call: TRBJ2-5; clone_size: few; d_call: TRBD2; cdr3_length: 17
cdr3_aa: CASSYRGSNQPQHF; cdr3_nt: TGTGCCAGCAGTTACCGGGGGAGCAATCAGCCCCAGCATTTT; v_call: TRBV6-6; j_call: TRBJ1-5; clone_size: -; d_call: -; cdr3_length: 14
cdr3_aa: CASSPYAGRYEQYF; cdr3_nt: TGTGCCAGCAGCCCTTATGCAGGGCGTTACGAGCAGTACTTC; v_call: TRBV9; j_call: TRBJ2-7; clone_size: -; d_call: -; cdr3_length: 14
cdr3_aa: CASSADSGVGSYNEQFF; cdr3_nt: TGTGCCAGCAGTGCGGATAGCGGGGTGGGCTCCTACAATGAGCAGTTCTTC; v_call: TRBV25-1; j_call: TRBJ2-1; clone_size: -; d_call: TRBD2; cdr3_length: 17
cdr3_aa: CASRGSGGAYNEQFF; cdr3_nt: TGTGCCAGCAGGGGTAGCGGGGGGGCATACAATGAGCAGTTCTTC; v_call: TRBV2; j_call: TRBJ2-1; clone_size: once; d_call: TRBD2; cdr3_length: 15
cdr3_aa: CASSLAAGLGNTIYF; cdr3_nt: TGTGCCAGCAGCTTAGCTGCGGGACTTGGAAACACCATATATTTT; v_call: TRBV11-1; j_call: TRBJ1-3; clone_size: -; d_call: -; cdr3_length: 15
cdr3_aa: CASSYNNEKLFF; cdr3_nt: TGTGCCAGCTCTTACAATAATGAAAAACTGTTTTTT; v_call: TRBV2; j_call: TRBJ1-4; clone_size: -; d_call: -; cdr3_length: 12
cdr3_aa: CASAGGAGNIQYF; cdr3_nt: TGTGCCAGCGCCGGGGGTGCGGGAAACATTCAGTACTTC; v_call: TRBV7-9; j_call: TRBJ2-4; clone_size: -; d_call: -; cdr3_length: 13
cdr3_aa: CASRYGTEAFF; cdr3_nt: TGTGCCAGTCGATACGGCACTGAAGCTTTCTTT; v_call: TRBV19; j_call: TRBJ1-1; clone_size: -; d_call: -; cdr3_length: 11
cdr3_aa: CASSQGGGAYEQYF; cdr3_nt: TGCGCCAGCAGCCAAGGCGGGGGGGCCTACGAGCAGTACTTC; v_call: TRBV4-1; j_call: TRBJ2-7; clone_size: few; d_call: TRBD2; cdr3_length: 14
cdr3_aa: CASSTGQGVNGYTF; cdr3_nt: TGTGCCAGTAGTACGGGACAGGGGGTTAATGGCTACACCTTC; v_call: TRBV19; j_call: TRBJ1-2; clone_size: -; d_call: TRBD1; cdr3_length: 14
cdr3_aa: CASRGTVGGEQYF; cdr3_nt: TGTGCCAGCAGAGGGACAGTCGGTGGCGAGCAGTACTTC; v_call: TRBV5-6; j_call: TRBJ2-7; clone_size: -; d_call: TRBD1; cdr3_length: 13
cdr3_aa: CASSRTGGGQPQHF; cdr3_nt: TGTGCCAGCAGCCGGACAGGGGGCGGCCAGCCCCAGCATTTT; v_call: TRBV27; j_call: TRBJ1-5; clone_size: -; d_call: TRBD1; cdr3_length: 14
cdr3_aa: CASSFLDREETQYF; cdr3_nt: TGTGCCAGCAGTTTTTTAGACAGGGAAGAGACCCAGTACTTC; v_call: TRBV28; j_call: TRBJ2-5; clone_size: few; d_call: TRBD1; cdr3_length: 14
cdr3_aa: CASSLTRYNEQFF; cdr3_nt: TGTGCCAGCAGCTTAACGAGATACAATGAGCAGTTCTTC; v_call: TRBV7-3; j_call: TRBJ2-1; clone_size: -; d_call: -; cdr3_length: 13
cdr3_aa: CASSIDSYSNQPQHF; cdr3_nt: TGTGCCAGCAGCATCGACAGCTATAGCAATCAGCCCCAGCATTTT; v_call: TRBV5-5; j_call: TRBJ1-5; clone_size: -; d_call: -; cdr3_length: 15
cdr3_aa: CASSVFSGGANTGELFF; cdr3_nt: TGTGCCAGCAGCGTTTTTAGCGGGGGGGCGAACACCGGGGAGCTGTTTTTT; v_call: TRBV9; j_call: TRBJ2-2; clone_size: -; d_call: TRBD2; cdr3_length: 17
cdr3_aa: CASSVEAGGITDTQYF; cdr3_nt: TGTGCCAGCAGCGTAGAAGCGGGAGGGATTACAGATACGCAGTATTTT; v_call: TRBV9; j_call: TRBJ2-3; clone_size: -; d_call: TRBD2; cdr3_length: 16